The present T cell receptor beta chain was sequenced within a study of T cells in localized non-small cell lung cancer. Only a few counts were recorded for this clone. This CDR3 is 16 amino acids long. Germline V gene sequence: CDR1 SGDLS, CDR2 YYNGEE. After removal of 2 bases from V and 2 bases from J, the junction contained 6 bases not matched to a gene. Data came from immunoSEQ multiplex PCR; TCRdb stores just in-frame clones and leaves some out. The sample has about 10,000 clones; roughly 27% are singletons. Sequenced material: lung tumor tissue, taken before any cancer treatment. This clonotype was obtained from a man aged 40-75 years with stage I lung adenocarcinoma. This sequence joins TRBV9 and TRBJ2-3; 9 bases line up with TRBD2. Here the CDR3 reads CASSVTSGHSTDTQYF. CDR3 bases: TGTGCCAGCAGCGTTACTAGCGGGCATTCCACAGATACGCAGTATTTT.